This paragraph covers one T cell receptor beta chain sequence. This clonotype was seen many times. No antigen is known for it. No base qualities exist here, and no much larger clone lies one base off it. Library preparation used 5' RACE. The reads were generated on an Illumina MiSeq. Using fastp at Q25 and MiXCR, TCRdb reprocessed the public reads and kept productive beta chains. One record per CDR3 amino acid sequence lists the most common genes and DNA. Here the sample has approximately 100,000 distinct CDR3 sequences; 17% occur a single time. The ten largest clones take up 6% to 8% of the sample. This sample is drawn from a study of T cells of healthy individuals listed by TCRdb under 2018. The sequence derives from a human donor in good health.

The CDR3 region reads CASSLDKTYEQYF. The nucleotides read TGTGCCAGCAGCTTGGACAAAACCTACGAGCAGTACTTC. The chain couples TRBV7-9 to TRBJ2-7; the D gene is perhaps TRBD1, on 5 matching bases. Reading the germline V gene (reference sequence) gives CDR1 SEHNR and CDR2 FQNEAQ. The trim is 3 bases for V and 2 bases for J, with a gap of 8 bases between the germline ends. From the cysteine up to the phenylalanine, the CDR3 has a length of 13 residues. The kept DNA is CDR3 alone, 39 bases in frame from the first base.